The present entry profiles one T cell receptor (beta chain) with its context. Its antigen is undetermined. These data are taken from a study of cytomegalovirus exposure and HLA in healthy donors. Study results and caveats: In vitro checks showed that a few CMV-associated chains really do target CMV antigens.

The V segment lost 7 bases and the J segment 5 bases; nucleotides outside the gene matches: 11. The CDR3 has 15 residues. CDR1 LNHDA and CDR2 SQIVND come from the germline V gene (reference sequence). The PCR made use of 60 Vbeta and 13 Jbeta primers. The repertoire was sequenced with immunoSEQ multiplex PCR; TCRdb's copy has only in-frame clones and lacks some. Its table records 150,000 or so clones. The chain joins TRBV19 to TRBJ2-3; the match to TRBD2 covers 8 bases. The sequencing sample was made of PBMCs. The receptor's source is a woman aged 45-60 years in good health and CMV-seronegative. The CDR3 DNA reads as TGTGCCAGTACGGGCCCGGGGGGGCTTTTAGATACGCAGTATTTT. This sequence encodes CASTGPGGLLDTQYF.